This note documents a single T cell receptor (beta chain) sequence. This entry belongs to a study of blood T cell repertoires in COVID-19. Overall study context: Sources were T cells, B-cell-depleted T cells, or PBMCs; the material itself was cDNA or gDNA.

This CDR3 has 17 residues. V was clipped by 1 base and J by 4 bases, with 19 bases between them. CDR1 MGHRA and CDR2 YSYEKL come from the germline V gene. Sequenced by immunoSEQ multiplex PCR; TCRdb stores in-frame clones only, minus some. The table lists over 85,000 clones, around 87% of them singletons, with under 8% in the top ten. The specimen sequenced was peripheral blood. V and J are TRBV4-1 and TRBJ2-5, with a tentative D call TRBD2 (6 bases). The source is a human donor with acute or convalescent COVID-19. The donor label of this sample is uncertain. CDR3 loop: CASSQVTSQGMRETQYF. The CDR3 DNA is TGCGCCAGCAGCCAAGTAACTAGCCAGGGAATGAGAGAGACCCAGTACTTC.